The entry below gives a single TCR beta chain sequence along with its context. The data derive from a study of blood T cell repertoires in COVID-19. For the study at large: Acute and convalescent COVID-19 samples came from the United States, Italy and Spain. T cells, B-cell-depleted T cells, or PBMCs provided the cDNA or gDNA that served as material.

Methods used by the authors: Using reference gene primer amplification, nucleated cell counts were estimated. This table comes from immunoSEQ multiplex PCR, and its TCRdb copy is limited to in-frame clones, with some not included. The D gene and trimming were derived from the DNA, and the V and J assignments and clone size from that table. The repertoire holds approximately 220,000 clones, under 90% seen once, with 4.5% to 6% in the top ten. The V gene end was trimmed by 1 base and the J gene end by 1 base; junction bases not matched to a gene: 3. CDR1 is LNHNV and CDR2 is YYDKDF in the germline V gene (reference sequence). The CDR3 has 16 amino acids.

The sequence derives from an older woman who had recovered from COVID-19. J is TRBJ2-3 and V is TRBV15; 9 bases are shared with TRBD1. The sample was peripheral blood. The CDR3 loop reads CATSRAQGAGTDTQYF. The DNA of the CDR3 is TGTGCCACCAGCAGAGCACAGGGGGCTGGCACAGATACGCAGTATTTT.